Below are 4 T cell receptor beta chains sequenced from a single sample in a study of T cell changes during pregnancy in multiple sclerosis. TCRdb's table, derived via immunoSEQ multiplex PCR, lists solely in-frame clones and lacks some. The repertoire includes about 75,000 clones, about 94% of them detected once, and roughly 0.14% sits in the top ten. The sample in question was CD4+ T cells from peripheral blood mononuclear cells, obtained after pregnancy. These receptors were collected from a female donor with multiple sclerosis, enrolled in a pregnancy study.

The chain uses TRBV19 and TRBJ1-2; weak D call: TRBD1 (5 bases). Germline CDR1 is LNHDA and CDR2 is SQIVND (reference sequence). V was pared by 5 bases and J by 0 bases, with 10 bases between. CDR3 length: 14 residues. CDR3 sequence reads: CASSRAGTNYGYTF. The CDR3 nucleotides are TGTGCCAGTAGTCGGGCAGGGACTAACTATGGCTACACCTTC. The full variable domain, rest sourced from reference TRBV19 and TRBJ1-2, is DGGITQSPKYLFRKEGQNVTLSCEQNLNHDAMYWYRQDPGQGLRLIYYSQIVNDFQKGDIAEGYSVSREKKESFPLTVTSAQKNPTAFYLCASSRAGTNYGYTFGSGTRLTVV.

This chain links TRBV28 with TRBJ1-1; D is undetermined. The CDR3 sequence is 17 residues long. Per germline, CDR1 MDHEN and CDR2 SYDVKM. V was cut by 5 bases and J by 0 bases, with 19 bases left in between. The CDR3 sequence is CASSHLNLRNMNTEAFF. CDR3 nucleotide sequence: TGTGCCAGCAGTCATCTGAACCTGAGGAACATGAACACTGAAGCTTTCTTT.

This clone was seen more than once but under ten times. The rearrangement links TRBV10-3 to TRBJ1-3; D gene uncertain. V was pared by 3 bases and J by 0 bases, with 18 bases between. The CDR3 covers 18 residues. Germline V gene data show CDR1 as ENHRY and CDR2 as SYGVKD. CDR3 protein: CAISEVQTISLSGNTIYF. As DNA, the CDR3 is TGTGCCATCAGTGAAGTCCAAACAATATCCCTCTCTGGAAACACCATATATTTT.

The V gene is TRBV7-2, the J gene TRBJ2-2, with TRBD2 identical over 8 bases. The CDR3 is 15 residues long. V lost 6 bases to trimming and J lost 4 bases; unmatched junction nucleotides: 7. The germline CDR1 and CDR2 sequences are SGHTA and FQGNSA. This CDR3 reads CASSRLARGTGELFF. CDR3 sequence (DNA): TGTGCCAGCAGTCGACTAGCGCGCGGCACCGGGGAGCTGTTTTTT. The variable domain in full, with the rest retrieved from reference TRBV7-2 and TRBJ2-2, is GAGVSQSPSNKVTEKGKDVELRCDPISGHTALYWYRQSLGQGLEFLIYFQGNSAPDKSGLPSDRFSAERTGGSVSTLTIQRTQQEDSAVYLCASSRLARGTGELFFGEGSRLTVL.